Presented here are 18 T cell receptor beta chains from one specimen sequenced in a study of breast tumors, draining lymph nodes, adjacent tissues. The lymph nodes were axillary draining lymph nodes from breast cancer patients. TCRdb independently ran MiXCR on the multiplex PCR reads; one entry per CDR3 protein. The data show around 300,000 distinct CDR3 sequences, about 33% seen once. The sequencing input was axillary lymph node tissue. Receptors originate from a female donor with breast cancer. Some clones in this sample may be carry-over from other donors' samples.

As concerns this clonotype: Given the absence of the conserved phenylalanine or tryptophan at the CDR3 end, a read error is likely. V is TRBV15 and J is TRBJ1-1; 9 nucleotides align to TRBD1. CDR3 length equals 14 residues. V shed 6 bases, J shed 3 bases, and the junction held 5 bases outside the gene matches. In germline, CDR1 is LNHNV, CDR2 YYDKDF (reference sequence). DNA of the CDR3: TGTGCCACCAGGTGGAGGACAGGGGACACTGAAGCTTTCCTT. Amino acid sequence: CATRWRTGDTEAFL.

At least ten counts were recorded for this clonotype. The chain is built from TRBV5-1 and TRBJ2-1; 12 nucleotides line up with TRBD2. Germline loops: CDR1 SGHRS, CDR2 YFSETQ. The CDR3 is 15 residues long. The trim removed 7 bases at V and 5 bases at J, leaving 7 bases unmatched. CDR3 coding DNA: TGCGCCAGCCGACTAGCGGGAGAGGGGGACAATGAGCAGTTCTTC. It codes for CASRLAGEGDNEQFF.

This clonotype was counted ten times or more. This rearrangement joins TRBV30 to TRBJ2-6, with a weak D call TRBD1 (5 bases). V dropped 3 bases and J dropped 0 bases, with 9 bases sitting between them. Per the germline V gene, CDR1 is GTSNPN and CDR2 is SVGIG (reference sequence). There are 15 residues in the CDR3. CDR3 loop: CAWSPGLSGANVLTF. DNA of the CDR3: TGTGCCTGGAGCCCAGGGCTCTCTGGGGCCAACGTCCTGACTTTC.

The chain employs TRBV2 and TRBJ2-5, with 11 nucleotides matching TRBD2. With V trimmed by 6 bases and J by 3 bases, 6 bases remained unmatched. CDR1 and CDR2 (germline): SNHLY, FYNNEI. CDR3 length: 15 residues. The CDR3 spells CASSVISGREETQYF. DNA for the CDR3: TGTGCCAGCAGCGTGATTAGCGGGAGGGAAGAGACCCAGTACTTC.

This clonotype was counted a few times. The chain carries TRBV9 and TRBJ2-6; 7 bases are a match to TRBD1. Per the germline V gene, CDR1 is SGDLS and CDR2 is YYNGEE. Trimming removed 4 bases from V and 0 bases from J; junction bases left unmatched: 13. The CDR3 covers 19 residues. CDR3: CASSQDLPGGHSGANVLTF. The CDR3 nucleotides are TGTGCCAGCAGCCAAGATCTGCCAGGGGGTCACTCTGGGGCCAACGTCCTGACTTTC.

With respect to this clonotype: This may stem from a read error, because a much larger clone lies one nucleotide away. The chain is built from TRBV5-1 and TRBJ2-1; 8 bases map to TRBD2. The CDR3 sequence is 17 residues long. The V gene's germline CDR1 is SGHRS and CDR2 YFSETQ. J gave up 4 bases and V 4 bases, and 13 bases lay outside the gene matches. The CDR3 loop is CASSPWISGTIYNEQFF. Written as DNA, the CDR3 is TGCGCCAGCAGCCCCTGGATTAGCGGGACTATTTACAATGAGCAGTTCTTC.

In its sample, this clonotype was seen many times. This chain joins TRBV10-3 and TRBJ2-1; D tentatively reads TRBD1 or TRBD2 (5 bases each). Germline V CDR1 and CDR2: ENHRY, SYGVKD. The V and J ends lost 6 bases and 8 bases respectively, with 8 bases between them. This CDR3 region has 11 residues. CDR3 loop: CAISGTDEQFF. The CDR3 DNA reads TGTGCCATCAGCGGGACCGATGAGCAGTTCTTC.

A remark on this clonotype: A much larger clone sits a single nucleotide away, making a read error possible. This rearrangement joins TRBV20-1 to TRBJ1-5; TRBD1 matches 10 bases. J lost 9 bases, V lost 3 bases, and 8 bases had no gene match. Germline V gene data show CDR1 as DFQATT and CDR2 as SNEGSKA (reference sequence). This CDR3 comprises 14 residues. This chain's CDR3 is CSARTGGGGPPQHF. CDR3 DNA sequence: TGCAGTGCTAGGACAGGGGGCGGGGGACCGCCCCAGCATTTT.

This clonotype showed up many times. V gene TRBV7-8 combines with J gene TRBJ1-6; maybe TRBD1 (5 bases). The CDR3 is 15 residues long. CDR1 is SGHVS, CDR2 FQNEAQ, per germline. Trimming took off 5 bases at V and 5 bases at J, with 13 bases between the two ends. CDR3 amino acids: CASSPLTVNNSPLHF. In DNA, the CDR3 is TGTGCCAGCAGCCCGCTGACAGTCAATAATTCACCCCTCCACTTT. Complete variable domain (other parts from reference TRBV7-8 and TRBJ1-6): GAGVSQSPRYKVAKRGQDVALRCDPISGHVSLFWYQQALGQGPEFLTYFQNEAQLDKSGLPSDRFFAERPEGSVSTLKIQRTQQEDSAVYLCASSPLTVNNSPLHFGNGTRLTVT.

As concerns this clonotype: One end of the junction varies from germline; a read error may be responsible. This chain joins TRBV10-2 and TRBJ2-3; perhaps TRBD2 as D (5 bases). This CDR3 region has 13 residues. CDR1 and CDR2 from the germline V gene are WSHSY and SAAADI. CDR3 protein: CASSPGISATADF. The CDR3 DNA reads TGCGCCAGCAGCCCGGGGATTAGCGCCACCGCAGATTTT.

The sample holds many counts of this clonotype. The chain couples TRBV13 to TRBJ1-6; D remains ambiguous. With 5 bases removed from V and 9 bases from J, the gap between germline ends came to 14 bases. This CDR3 has 14 amino acids. Germline values: CDR1 PRHDT, CDR2 FYEKMQ (reference sequence). The CDR3 reads CASSPAQVGSPLHF. The CDR3 region has the DNA TGTGCCAGCAGCCCGGCGCAGGTTGGTTCACCCCTCCACTTT.

Turning to this clonotype: Possible read error: a much larger clone is one base away. The rearrangement links TRBV11-1 to TRBJ2-5; either TRBD1 or TRBD2 may supply D (7 bases each). CDR3 length equals 13 residues. CDR1 SGHAT and CDR2 FQDESV come from the germline V gene (reference sequence). The CDR3 sequence: CASGRGQTEAQYF. The CDR3 DNA reads TGTGCCAGCGGGAGGGGGCAAACAGAGGCCCAGTACTTC.

Note on this clonotype: This may come from a read error, since a much larger clone is one base off. The CDR3: CASGLLSLRDRGSDGYTF. CDR3 nucleotide sequence: TGTGCTAGTGGTTTGCTTTCCCTCCGGGACAGGGGGTCAGATGGCTACACCTTC. The V and J genes are TRBV12-5 and TRBJ1-2; 11 bases line up with TRBD1. Unmatched junction bases numbered 14, after V lost 2 bases and J lost 6 bases. The germline gives CDR1 LGHNT, CDR2 FRNRAP. The CDR3 sequence is 18 residues long.

This rearrangement joins TRBV24-1 to TRBJ1-2; D not resolved. V lost 0 bases to trimming and J lost 8 bases, with 6 bases between them. The CDR3 has 12 residues. Per germline, CDR1 KGHDR and CDR2 SFDVKD. The CDR3 DNA reads as TGTGCCACCAGTGATTTGGAGACAGGCTACACCTTC. This gives the protein CATSDLETGYTF.

This clonotype has at least ten counts. An end of the junction does not agree with germline; a read error may underlie this. CDR3 sequence reads: CASSLDRGVGEQFF. The CDR3 DNA follows: TGTGCTAGCAGCTTGGACAGGGGGGTAGGTGAGCAGTTCTTC. The rearrangement uses TRBV7-7 and TRBJ2-1; 10 bases are a match to TRBD1. The CDR3 is 14 residues long. Germline loops: CDR1 SSHAT, CDR2 FNYEAQ (reference sequence).

V and J are TRBV30 and TRBJ1-5; perhaps TRBD1 as D (6 bases). The CDR3 consists of 14 residues. V was trimmed by 0 bases and J by 6 bases, leaving 12 bases between them. Germline V lookup: CDR1 GTSNPN, CDR2 SVGIG (reference sequence). CDR3 residues: CAWSVSGGGQPQHF. The CDR3 DNA reads as TGTGCCTGGAGTGTGAGTGGGGGCGGTCAGCCCCAGCATTTT.

This clonotype was recorded many times. The chain uses TRBV11-2 and TRBJ1-2; 8 bases agree with TRBD1. The CDR3 is 14 residues long. Germline V CDR1 and CDR2: SGHAT, FQNNGV. The J segment lost 4 bases and the V segment lost 7 bases, leaving 8 bases of the junction unmatched. The CDR3 DNA reads TGTGCCAGCACCGTTTCAGGGGGCGGCTATGGCTACACCTTC. Protein product: CASTVSGGGYGYTF. Variable domain in full (rest from reference TRBV11-2 and TRBJ1-2): EAGVAQSPRYKIIEKRQSVAFWCNPISGHATLYWYQQILGQGPKLLIQFQNNGVVDDSQLPKDRFSAERLKGVDSTLKIQPAKLEDSAVYLCASTVSGGGYGYTFGSGTRLTVV.

This clonotype occurred a few times. This chain joins TRBV3-1 and TRBJ2-7; TRBD2 matches 7 bases. This CDR3 has 16 residues. V dropped 0 bases and J dropped 5; count of bases not matched to a gene: 10. CDR1 and CDR2 (germline): LGHDT, YNNKEL (reference sequence). The CDR3 region is CASSQDGGGSSHEQYF. Here the CDR3 DNA reads TGTGCCAGCAGCCAAGATGGCGGCGGGAGTTCCCACGAGCAGTACTTC.